The rows below give T cell receptor beta chains drawn from one sample of a study of a mutant IDH1 vaccine in newly diagnosed glioma. The table came from immunoSEQ multiplex PCR; TCRdb's copy has only in-frame clones and leaves some out. The data show approximately 54,000 clones, 80% to 90% seen once. Sequenced material: PBMCs, taken from a glioma patient treated with radiotherapy, temozolomide or both. The receptors were sampled from a man between 18 and 29 years old with glioma. CDR3s include the opening cysteine and the closing phenylalanine or tryptophan. D genes are given only for firm matches. Size values are once, few and many counts, or a class for expanded clones, and some rows have none.

len: 16
j_gene: TRBJ2-1
d_gene: NA
v_gene: TRBV29-1
abundance: NA
CDR3nt: TGCAGCGTTGAAGGGGCCGACAGGGAGGCCTACAATGAGCAGTTCTTC
CDR3aa: CSVEGADREAYNEQFF

len: 13
j_gene: TRBJ1-1
d_gene: NA
v_gene: TRBV30
abundance: NA
CDR3nt: TGTGCCTGGAGTAAGGGGTGGGGGACTGAAGCTTTCTTT
CDR3aa: CAWSKGWGTEAFF

len: 11
j_gene: TRBJ1-1
d_gene: NA
v_gene: TRBV5-4
abundance: NA
CDR3nt: TGTGCCAACGGAGGGGGCACTGAAGCTTTCTTT
CDR3aa: CANGGGTEAFF

len: 16
j_gene: TRBJ1-2
d_gene: NA
v_gene: TRBV5-5
abundance: NA
CDR3nt: TGTGCCAGCAGCCTGCCCTCCTCCGGGATCCACTATGGCTACACCTTC
CDR3aa: CASSLPSSGIHYGYTF

len: 12
j_gene: TRBJ1-1
d_gene: NA
v_gene: TRBV15
abundance: NA
CDR3nt: TGTGCCACCAGCTTCGGAGACACGGAAGCTTTCTTT
CDR3aa: CATSFGDTEAFF

len: 13
j_gene: TRBJ1-2
d_gene: NA
v_gene: TRBV6-5
abundance: NA
CDR3nt: TGTGCCAGCAGCGCAATACAGACATCTCGCTACACCTTC
CDR3aa: CASSAIQTSRYTF

len: 15
j_gene: TRBJ2-2
d_gene: NA
v_gene: TRBV7-8
abundance: NA
CDR3nt: TGTGCCAGCAGCGGCCGGGACACTATCACCGGGGAGCTGTTTTTT
CDR3aa: CASSGRDTITGELFF

len: 14
j_gene: TRBJ2-3
d_gene: NA
v_gene: TRBV5-1
abundance: NA
CDR3nt: TGCGCCAGCAGCTTAATCCTAAGCACAGATACGCAGTATTTT
CDR3aa: CASSLILSTDTQYF

len: 13
j_gene: TRBJ1-2
d_gene: TRBD1
v_gene: TRBV7-9
abundance: once
CDR3nt: TGTGCCAGCAGCTTAGAGACAGGGGCTGGCTACACCTTC
CDR3aa: CASSLETGAGYTF

len: 13
j_gene: TRBJ2-7
d_gene: NA
v_gene: TRBV19
abundance: NA
CDR3nt: TGTGCCAGTTCTTCTACAGCGACCTACGAGCAGTACTTC
CDR3aa: CASSSTATYEQYF

len: 14
j_gene: TRBJ2-7
d_gene: NA
v_gene: TRBV7-9
abundance: NA
CDR3nt: TGTGCCAGCAGCTTATTTGAGGGGATGGGCGAGCAGTACTTC
CDR3aa: CASSLFEGMGEQYF

len: 14
j_gene: TRBJ1-1
d_gene: NA
v_gene: TRBV5-1
abundance: NA
CDR3nt: TGCGCCAGCAGCGCAATCCCTAGGGGCACTGAAGCTTTCTTT
CDR3aa: CASSAIPRGTEAFF

len: 17
j_gene: TRBJ2-7
d_gene: NA
v_gene: TRBV5-4
abundance: NA
CDR3nt: TGTGCCAGCAGCCCCAAGGGGGGGGGACTGAGCTCCTACGAGCAGTACTTC
CDR3aa: CASSPKGGGLSSYEQYF

len: 12
j_gene: TRBJ1-1
d_gene: NA
v_gene: TRBV6-6
abundance: NA
CDR3nt: TGTGCCAGCACCCCCAGGGCGGGGGGAGCTTTCTTT
CDR3aa: CASTPRAGGAFF

len: 12
j_gene: TRBJ2-7
d_gene: NA
v_gene: TRBV5-4
abundance: NA
CDR3nt: TGTGCCAGCCAAGAGGACGAGTACGAGCAGTACTTC
CDR3aa: CASQEDEYEQYF

len: 15
j_gene: TRBJ1-2
d_gene: TRBD1
v_gene: TRBV30
abundance: NA
CDR3nt: TGTGCCTGGAGTGTTGACAGGGGGCTAGACTATGGCTACACCTTC
CDR3aa: CAWSVDRGLDYGYTF

len: 13
j_gene: TRBJ2-5
d_gene: NA
v_gene: TRBV5-6
abundance: NA
CDR3nt: TGTGCCAGCAGCTTGGCCGTTGAAGAGACCCAGTACTTC
CDR3aa: CASSLAVEETQYF

len: 18
j_gene: TRBJ2-5
d_gene: TRBD2
v_gene: TRBV7-9
abundance: NA
CDR3nt: TGTGCCAGCAGCACCTACCTAGCGGGAGTCCCGTACCAAGAGACCCAGTACTTC
CDR3aa: CASSTYLAGVPYQETQYF

len: 11
j_gene: TRBJ2-7
d_gene: NA
v_gene: TRBV25-1
abundance: NA
CDR3nt: TGTGCCAGCAGTTCCGCGTACGAGCAGTACTTC
CDR3aa: CASSSAYEQYF

len: 13
j_gene: TRBJ1-2
d_gene: NA
v_gene: TRBV6-1
abundance: NA
CDR3nt: TGTGCAATACGGGGCGGGAGGGGCTATGGCTACACCTTC
CDR3aa: CAIRGGRGYGYTF

len: 14
j_gene: TRBJ2-7
d_gene: TRBD1
v_gene: TRBV5-1
abundance: NA
CDR3nt: TGCGCCAGTCAGGGGACAGGGGGATTCTACGAGCAGTACTTC
CDR3aa: CASQGTGGFYEQYF

len: 16
j_gene: TRBJ1-1
d_gene: TRBD1
v_gene: TRBV23-1
abundance: NA
CDR3nt: TGCGCCAGCAGTCCATCCACCACAGGGGCGAACACTGAAGCTTTCTTT
CDR3aa: CASSPSTTGANTEAFF

len: 15
j_gene: TRBJ2-1
d_gene: TRBD2
v_gene: TRBV2
abundance: NA
CDR3nt: TGTGCCAGCAGTTTAACCGGGACTAGCCGCGATGAGCAGTTCTTC
CDR3aa: CASSLTGTSRDEQFF

len: 16
j_gene: TRBJ1-5
d_gene: NA
v_gene: TRBV15
abundance: few
CDR3nt: TGTGCCACCAGCAGCAGGAATCAAGCGAAAAATCAGCCCCAGCATTTT
CDR3aa: CATSSRNQAKNQPQHF

len: 12
j_gene: TRBJ2-5
d_gene: TRBD1
v_gene: TRBV2
abundance: once
CDR3nt: TGTGCCAGCAGAGACAGGGGAAAGACCCAGTACTTC
CDR3aa: CASRDRGKTQYF

len: 18
j_gene: TRBJ2-5
d_gene: TRBD2
v_gene: TRBV30
abundance: NA
CDR3nt: TGTGCCTGGAGCGTTGGGACTAGCGGGAGGGCCTGGTCAGAGACCCAGTACTTC
CDR3aa: CAWSVGTSGRAWSETQYF

len: 15
j_gene: TRBJ2-7
d_gene: NA
v_gene: TRBV4-2
abundance: NA
CDR3nt: TGTGCCAGCAGCCAAGATCTCCCGGGAGACTACGAGCAGTACTTC
CDR3aa: CASSQDLPGDYEQYF

len: 15
j_gene: TRBJ2-2
d_gene: TRBD1
v_gene: TRBV4-2
abundance: NA
CDR3nt: TGTGCCAGCAGCCCCTGGACAGGGAACACCGGGGAGCTGTTTTTT
CDR3aa: CASSPWTGNTGELFF

len: 16
j_gene: TRBJ2-7
d_gene: TRBD1
v_gene: TRBV6-5
abundance: NA
CDR3nt: TGTGCCAGCAGTTACTCGAGTATGGGACAGGCCTACGAGCAGTACTTC
CDR3aa: CASSYSSMGQAYEQYF

len: 13
j_gene: TRBJ1-1
d_gene: NA
v_gene: TRBV25-1
abundance: few
CDR3nt: TGTGCCAGCAGTGAGCAGGGCTGGACTGAAGCTTTCTTT
CDR3aa: CASSEQGWTEAFF

len: 14
j_gene: TRBJ1-2
d_gene: NA
v_gene: TRBV2
abundance: NA
CDR3nt: TGTGCCAGCAGTGGCTTGGGGGTAAACTATGGCTACACCTTC
CDR3aa: CASSGLGVNYGYTF

len: 13
j_gene: TRBJ2-7
d_gene: TRBD1
v_gene: TRBV6-1
abundance: few
CDR3nt: TGTGCCAGCCTCGGACAGGCCCCCTACGAGCAGTACTTC
CDR3aa: CASLGQAPYEQYF

len: 16
j_gene: TRBJ1-5
d_gene: TRBD1
v_gene: TRBV10-3
abundance: NA
CDR3nt: TGTGCCATCAGCGATCAGGACAGGGCTACCAATCAGCCCCAGCATTTT
CDR3aa: CAISDQDRATNQPQHF

len: 15
j_gene: TRBJ2-1
d_gene: NA
v_gene: TRBV5-4
abundance: NA
CDR3nt: TGTGCCAGCAGCTCGGGAGCGGGCCTCAACAATGAGCAGTTCTTC
CDR3aa: CASSSGAGLNNEQFF

len: 17
j_gene: TRBJ1-1
d_gene: TRBD1
v_gene: TRBV19
abundance: NA
CDR3nt: TGTGCCAGTAGTATCTTTTCACAGGGGGCGAGGAGGACTGAAGCTTTCTTT
CDR3aa: CASSIFSQGARRTEAFF

len: 13
j_gene: TRBJ1-1
d_gene: NA
v_gene: TRBV7-2
abundance: NA
CDR3nt: TGTGCCAGCAGCCCGGACCCGTTACTCCAAGCTTTCTTT
CDR3aa: CASSPDPLLQAFF

len: 16
j_gene: TRBJ1-3
d_gene: NA
v_gene: TRBV5-1
abundance: NA
CDR3nt: TGCGCCAGCAGCTTGCGCGGTTTAGGGACTGGAAACACCATATATTTT
CDR3aa: CASSLRGLGTGNTIYF

len: 15
j_gene: TRBJ1-1
d_gene: NA
v_gene: TRBV5-1
abundance: NA
CDR3nt: TGCGCCAGCAGCCCCTTGACAGGCATGAACACTGAAGCTTTCTTT
CDR3aa: CASSPLTGMNTEAFF

len: 16
j_gene: TRBJ1-1
d_gene: NA
v_gene: TRBV7-2
abundance: NA
CDR3nt: TGTGCCAGCAGCTTTAACGGCGTGGGGGCGAACACTGAAGCTTTCTTT
CDR3aa: CASSFNGVGANTEAFF

len: 14
j_gene: TRBJ1-1
d_gene: NA
v_gene: TRBV14
abundance: NA
CDR3nt: TGTGCCAGCAGCCAAGTGGGACAAACCTCTGAAGCTTTCTTT
CDR3aa: CASSQVGQTSEAFF

len: 15
j_gene: TRBJ1-2
d_gene: NA
v_gene: TRBV5-4
abundance: once
CDR3nt: TGTGCCAGCAGCCGAGGAAATACAGGCGACTATGGCTACACCTTC
CDR3aa: CASSRGNTGDYGYTF

len: 16
j_gene: TRBJ1-2
d_gene: TRBD1
v_gene: TRBV5-5
abundance: NA
CDR3nt: TGTGCCAGCAGCCCTCGAGGGACAGTCCTTAACTATGGCTACACCTTC
CDR3aa: CASSPRGTVLNYGYTF

len: 15
j_gene: TRBJ2-7
d_gene: NA
v_gene: TRBV6-5
abundance: NA
CDR3nt: TGTGCCAGCAGTTACTTCCGAACAGGCCCCTACGAGCAGTACTTC
CDR3aa: CASSYFRTGPYEQYF

len: 15
j_gene: TRBJ2-7
d_gene: NA
v_gene: TRBV7-7
abundance: NA
CDR3nt: TGTGCTAGCGCCTCCCGGCCAGGGCCGAACTACGAGCAGTACTTC
CDR3aa: CASASRPGPNYEQYF

len: 15
j_gene: TRBJ2-5
d_gene: NA
v_gene: TRBV9
abundance: NA
CDR3nt: TGTGCCAGCAGCGTAGGGCTAGCCGCCCAAGAGACCCAGTACTTC
CDR3aa: CASSVGLAAQETQYF

len: 15
j_gene: TRBJ1-4
d_gene: NA
v_gene: TRBV4-3
abundance: NA
CDR3nt: TGCGCCAGCAGCCAAGATCAGTTGAGCGGCGAAAAACTGTTTTTT
CDR3aa: CASSQDQLSGEKLFF

len: 14
j_gene: TRBJ1-2
d_gene: TRBD1
v_gene: TRBV5-1
abundance: NA
CDR3nt: TGCGCCAGCAGCTTAGCAGGGGGCGACTATGGCTACACCTTC
CDR3aa: CASSLAGGDYGYTF

len: 14
j_gene: TRBJ1-2
d_gene: NA
v_gene: TRBV27
abundance: NA
CDR3nt: TGTGCCAGCAGTTTTGGGACCCCTGGGTATGGCTACACCTTC
CDR3aa: CASSFGTPGYGYTF